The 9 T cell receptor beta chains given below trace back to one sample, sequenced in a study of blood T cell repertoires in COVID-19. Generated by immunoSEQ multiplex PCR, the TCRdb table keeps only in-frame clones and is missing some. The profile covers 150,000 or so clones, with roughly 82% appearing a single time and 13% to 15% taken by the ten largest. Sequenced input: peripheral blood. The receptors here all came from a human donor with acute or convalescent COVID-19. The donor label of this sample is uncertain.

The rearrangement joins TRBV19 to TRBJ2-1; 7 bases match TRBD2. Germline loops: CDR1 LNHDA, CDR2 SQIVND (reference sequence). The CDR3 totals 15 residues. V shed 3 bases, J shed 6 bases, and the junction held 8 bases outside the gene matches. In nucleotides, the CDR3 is TGTGCCAGTAGTATGTCCCCCAGCGGGGCCAATGAGCAGTTCTTC. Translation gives CASSMSPSGANEQFF.

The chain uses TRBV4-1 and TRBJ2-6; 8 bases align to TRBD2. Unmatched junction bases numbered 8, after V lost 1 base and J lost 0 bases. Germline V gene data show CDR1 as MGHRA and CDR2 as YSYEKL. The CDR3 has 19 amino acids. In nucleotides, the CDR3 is TGCGCCAGCAGCCAAGGCCGCGCCCGGGGGGGCTCTGGGGCCAACGTCCTGACTTTC. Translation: CASSQGRARGGSGANVLTF.

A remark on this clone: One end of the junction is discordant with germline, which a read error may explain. DNA of the CDR3: TGTGCCAGCAGGGAAGACAGGGAAAATGAGCAGTTCTTC. It specifies CASREDRENEQFF. The chain uses TRBV6-1 and TRBJ2-1; 7 bases agree with TRBD1. CDR3 length: 13 residues. Germline CDR1 and CDR2: MNHNS and SASEGT.

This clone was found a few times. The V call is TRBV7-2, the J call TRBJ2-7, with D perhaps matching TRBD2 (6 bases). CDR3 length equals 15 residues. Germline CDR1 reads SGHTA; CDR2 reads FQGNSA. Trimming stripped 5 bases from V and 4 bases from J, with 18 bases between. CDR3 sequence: CASSPGGSGSYEQYF. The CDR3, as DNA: TGTGCCAGCAGCCCAGGCGGTAGCGGTAGTTACGAGCAGTACTTC.

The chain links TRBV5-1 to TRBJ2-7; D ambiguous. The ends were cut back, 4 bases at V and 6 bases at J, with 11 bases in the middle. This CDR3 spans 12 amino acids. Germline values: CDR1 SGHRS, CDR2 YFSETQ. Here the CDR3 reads CASSLESPEQYF. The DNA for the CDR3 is TGCGCCAGCAGCCTTGAGAGTCCCGAGCAGTACTTC.

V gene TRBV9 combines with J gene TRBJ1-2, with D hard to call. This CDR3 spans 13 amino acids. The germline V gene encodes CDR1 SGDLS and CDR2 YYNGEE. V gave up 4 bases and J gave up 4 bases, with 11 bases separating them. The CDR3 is CASSLREGYGYTF. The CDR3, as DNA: TGTGCCAGCAGCCTTCGCGAGGGCTATGGCTACACCTTC.

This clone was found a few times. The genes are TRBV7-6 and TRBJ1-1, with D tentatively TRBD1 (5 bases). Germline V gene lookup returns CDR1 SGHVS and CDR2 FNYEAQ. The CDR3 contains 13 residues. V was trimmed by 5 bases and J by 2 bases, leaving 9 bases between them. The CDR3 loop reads CASSQGQNTEAFF. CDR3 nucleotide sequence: TGTGCCAGCAGCCAGGGCCAAAACACTGAAGCTTTCTTT.

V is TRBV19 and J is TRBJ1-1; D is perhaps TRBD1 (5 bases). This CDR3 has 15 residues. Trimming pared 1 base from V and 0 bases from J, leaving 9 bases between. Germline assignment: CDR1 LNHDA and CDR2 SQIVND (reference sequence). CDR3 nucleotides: TGTGCCAGTAGTATAGCCCAGGGAATGAACACTGAAGCTTTCTTT. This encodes CASSIAQGMNTEAFF.

CDR3 loop: CASSEQGARLETQYF. The CDR3 DNA follows: TGTGCCAGCAGCGAACAGGGGGCGCGTTTGGAGACCCAGTACTTC. The chain recombines TRBV7-2 with TRBJ2-5; 9 bases match TRBD1. Per germline, CDR1 SGHTA and CDR2 FQGNSA. J gave up 5 bases and V 5 bases, and 9 bases lay outside the gene matches. This CDR3 region has 15 residues.